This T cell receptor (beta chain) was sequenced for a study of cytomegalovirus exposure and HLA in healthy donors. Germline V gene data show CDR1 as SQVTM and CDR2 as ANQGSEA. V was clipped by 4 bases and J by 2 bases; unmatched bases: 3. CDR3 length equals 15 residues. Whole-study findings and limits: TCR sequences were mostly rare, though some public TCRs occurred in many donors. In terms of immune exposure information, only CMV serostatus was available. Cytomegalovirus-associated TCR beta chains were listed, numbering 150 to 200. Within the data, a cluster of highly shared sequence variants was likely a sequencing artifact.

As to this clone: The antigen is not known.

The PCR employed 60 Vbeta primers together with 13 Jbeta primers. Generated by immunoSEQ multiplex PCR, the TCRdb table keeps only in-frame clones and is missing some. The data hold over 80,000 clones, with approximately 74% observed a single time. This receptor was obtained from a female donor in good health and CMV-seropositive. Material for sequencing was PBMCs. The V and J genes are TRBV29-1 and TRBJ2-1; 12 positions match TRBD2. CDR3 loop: CSVALAGGAYNEQFF. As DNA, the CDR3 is TGCAGCGTTGCACTAGCGGGGGGCGCCTACAATGAGCAGTTCTTC.